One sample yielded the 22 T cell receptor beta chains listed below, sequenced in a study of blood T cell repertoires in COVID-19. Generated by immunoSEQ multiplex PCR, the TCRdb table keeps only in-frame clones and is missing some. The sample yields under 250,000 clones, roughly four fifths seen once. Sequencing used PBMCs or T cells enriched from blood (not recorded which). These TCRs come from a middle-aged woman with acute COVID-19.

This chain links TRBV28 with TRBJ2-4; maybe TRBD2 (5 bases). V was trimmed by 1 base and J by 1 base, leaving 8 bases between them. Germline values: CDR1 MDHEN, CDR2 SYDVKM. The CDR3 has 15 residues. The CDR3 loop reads CASSLSGKAKNIQYF. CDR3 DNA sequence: TGTGCCAGCAGTTTATCGGGGAAGGCCAAAAACATTCAGTACTTC.

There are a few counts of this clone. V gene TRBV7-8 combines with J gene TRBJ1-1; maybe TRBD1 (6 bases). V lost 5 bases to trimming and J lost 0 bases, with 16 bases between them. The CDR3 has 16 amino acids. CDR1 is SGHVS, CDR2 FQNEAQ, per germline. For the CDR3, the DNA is TGTGCCAGCAGCGAGAACAGGGCGGCAATGAACACTGAAGCTTTCTTT. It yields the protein CASSENRAAMNTEAFF.

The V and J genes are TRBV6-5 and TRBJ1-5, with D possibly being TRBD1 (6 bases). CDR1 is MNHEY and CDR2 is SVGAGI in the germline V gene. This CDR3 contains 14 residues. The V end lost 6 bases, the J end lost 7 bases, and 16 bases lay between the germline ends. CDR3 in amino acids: CASSWGGRGQPQHF. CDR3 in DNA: TGTGCCAGCAGCTGGGGGGGGCGCGGACAGCCCCAGCATTTT.

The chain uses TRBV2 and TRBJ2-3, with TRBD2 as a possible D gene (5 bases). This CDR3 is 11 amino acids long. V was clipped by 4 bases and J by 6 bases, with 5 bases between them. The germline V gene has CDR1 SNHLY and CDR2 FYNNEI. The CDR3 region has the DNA TGTGCCAGCAGTGCGGGGGATACGCAGTATTTT. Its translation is CASSAGDTQYF.

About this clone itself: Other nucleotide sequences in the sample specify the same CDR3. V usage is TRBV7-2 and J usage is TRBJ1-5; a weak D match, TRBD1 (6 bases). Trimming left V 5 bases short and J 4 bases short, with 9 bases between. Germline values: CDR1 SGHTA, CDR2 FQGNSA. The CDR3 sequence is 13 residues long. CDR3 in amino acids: CASSVRGNQPQHF. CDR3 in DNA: TGTGCCAGCAGCGTCAGGGGTAATCAGCCCCAGCATTTT.

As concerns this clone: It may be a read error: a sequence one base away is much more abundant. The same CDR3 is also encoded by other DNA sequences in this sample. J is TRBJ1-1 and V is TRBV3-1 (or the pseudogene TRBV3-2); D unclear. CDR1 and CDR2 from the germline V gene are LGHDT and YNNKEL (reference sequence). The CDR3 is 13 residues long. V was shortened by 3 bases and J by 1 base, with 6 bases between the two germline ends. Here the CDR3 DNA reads TGTGCCAGCAGCCAGGCGGGGAACACTGAAGCTTTCTTT. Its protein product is CASSQAGNTEAFF.

Here the CDR3 DNA reads TGTGCCAGCGCTAGGGGCGGGGAGGTTAGGGACACTGAAGCTTTCTTT. Amino acids: CASARGGEVRDTEAFF. The chain has TRBV28 and TRBJ1-1; D may be TRBD1 (5 bases). From germline, CDR1 is MDHEN and CDR2 SYDVKM. The CDR3 loop spans 16 amino acids. V dropped 8 bases and J dropped 3 bases, with 22 bases sitting between them.

The CDR3 protein is CASSQDGARGADTQYF. DNA of the CDR3: TGTGCCAGCAGCCAAGATGGGGCCAGGGGTGCAGATACGCAGTATTTT. The chain recombines TRBV4-2 with TRBJ2-3, with D possibly TRBD1 on 6 matching bases. CDR3 length: 16 residues. The germline V and J ends were trimmed by 0 bases and 4 bases, with 14 bases remaining between them. Germline assignment: CDR1 LGHNA and CDR2 YNFKEQ.

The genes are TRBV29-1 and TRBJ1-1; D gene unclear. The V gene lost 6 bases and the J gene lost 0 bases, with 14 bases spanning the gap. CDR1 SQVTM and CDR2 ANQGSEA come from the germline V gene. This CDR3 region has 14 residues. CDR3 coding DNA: TGCAGCGTCCTTCGGGGAACCCTGAACACTGAAGCTTTCTTT. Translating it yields CSVLRGTLNTEAFF.

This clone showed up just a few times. CDR3 protein: CASSLWQALVEAFF. DNA for the CDR3: TGTGCCAGCAGTTTATGGCAGGCCCTGGTTGAAGCTTTCTTT. This chain connects TRBV27 to TRBJ1-1; D ambiguous. The CDR3 runs 14 residues. The V end was cut by 1 base, the J end by 7 bases, with 13 bases between. Looked up from germline, CDR1 is MNHEY and CDR2 is SMNVEV (reference sequence).

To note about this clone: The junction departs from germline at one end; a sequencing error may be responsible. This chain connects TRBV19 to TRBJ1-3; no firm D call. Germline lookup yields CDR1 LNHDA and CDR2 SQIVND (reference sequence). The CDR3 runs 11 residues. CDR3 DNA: TGTGCCAGCCCCCGCAGAAGCAGAGAGGATTTT. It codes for CASPRRSREDF.

CDR3 nucleotide sequence: TGTGCCAGCAGCCCGGAGGACAGTAGCACAGATACGCAGTATTTT. Translating it yields CASSPEDSSTDTQYF. This chain joins TRBV11-1 and TRBJ2-3; D is possibly TRBD1 (6 bases). Germline V lookup: CDR1 SGHAT, CDR2 FQDESV (reference sequence). V was cut by 5 bases and J by 0 bases, with 12 bases left in between. The CDR3 has 15 amino acids.

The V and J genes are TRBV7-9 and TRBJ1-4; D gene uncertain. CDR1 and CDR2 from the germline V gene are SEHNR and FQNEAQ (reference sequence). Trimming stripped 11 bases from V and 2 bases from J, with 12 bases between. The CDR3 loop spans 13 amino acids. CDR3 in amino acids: CAVRGQTNEKLFF. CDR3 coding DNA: TGTGCCGTCCGAGGGCAGACTAATGAAAAACTGTTTTTT.

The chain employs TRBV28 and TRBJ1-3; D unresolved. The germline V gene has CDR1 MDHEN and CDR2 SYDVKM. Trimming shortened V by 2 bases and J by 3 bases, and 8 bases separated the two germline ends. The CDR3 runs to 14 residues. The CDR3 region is CASSLPGVGNTIYF. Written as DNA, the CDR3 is TGTGCCAGCAGTTTACCCGGGGTTGGAAACACCATATATTTT.

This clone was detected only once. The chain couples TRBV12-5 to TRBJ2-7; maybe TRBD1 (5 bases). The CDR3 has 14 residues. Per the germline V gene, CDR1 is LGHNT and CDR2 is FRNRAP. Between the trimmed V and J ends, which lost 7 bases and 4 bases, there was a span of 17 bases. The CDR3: CASVVGRVRYEQYF. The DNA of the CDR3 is TGTGCTAGTGTGGTGGGGCGAGTACGGTACGAGCAGTACTTC.

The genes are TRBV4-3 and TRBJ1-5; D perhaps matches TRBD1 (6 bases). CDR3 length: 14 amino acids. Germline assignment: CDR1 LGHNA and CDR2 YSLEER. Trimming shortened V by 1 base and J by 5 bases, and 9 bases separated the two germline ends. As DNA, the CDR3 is TGCGCCAGCAGCCAAGTTAAGGGGGATCAGCCCCAGCATTTT. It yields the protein CASSQVKGDQPQHF.

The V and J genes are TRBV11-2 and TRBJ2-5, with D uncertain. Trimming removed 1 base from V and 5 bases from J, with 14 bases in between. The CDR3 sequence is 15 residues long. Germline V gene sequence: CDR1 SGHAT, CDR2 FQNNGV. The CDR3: CASSLGGRRLETQYF. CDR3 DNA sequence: TGTGCCAGCAGCTTAGGAGGCCGAAGGTTGGAGACCCAGTACTTC.

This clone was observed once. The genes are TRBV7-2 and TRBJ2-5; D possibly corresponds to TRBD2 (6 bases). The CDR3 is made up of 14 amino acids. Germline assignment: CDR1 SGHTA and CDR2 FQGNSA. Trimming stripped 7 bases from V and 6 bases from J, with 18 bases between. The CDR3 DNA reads TGTGCCAGCACCGCCGAGACTAGTTTTAAGACCCAGTACTTC. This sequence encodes CASTAETSFKTQYF.

CDR3 region: CASGGTGVYEQYF. CDR3 DNA sequence: TGCGCCAGCGGGGGGACAGGGGTATACGAGCAGTACTTC. V is TRBV5-1 and J is TRBJ2-7; 10 bases fit TRBD1. The V segment lost 7 bases and the J segment 4 bases; nucleotides outside the gene matches: 5. CDR3 length equals 13 residues. CDR1 SGHRS and CDR2 YFSETQ come from the germline V gene.

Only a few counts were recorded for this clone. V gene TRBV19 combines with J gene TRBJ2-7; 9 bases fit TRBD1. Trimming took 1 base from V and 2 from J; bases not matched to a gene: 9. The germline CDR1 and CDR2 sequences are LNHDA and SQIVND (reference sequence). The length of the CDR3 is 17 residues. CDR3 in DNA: TGTGCCAGTAGTATAGGCCCGCCGGGACAGGGCCCCTACGAGCAGTACTTC. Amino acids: CASSIGPPGQGPYEQYF.

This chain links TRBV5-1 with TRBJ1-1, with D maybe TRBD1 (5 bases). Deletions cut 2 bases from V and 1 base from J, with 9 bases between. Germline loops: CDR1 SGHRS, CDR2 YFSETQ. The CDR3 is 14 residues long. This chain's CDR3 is CASSFDTGNTEAFF. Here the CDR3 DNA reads TGCGCCAGCAGCTTCGACACAGGGAACACTGAAGCTTTCTTT.

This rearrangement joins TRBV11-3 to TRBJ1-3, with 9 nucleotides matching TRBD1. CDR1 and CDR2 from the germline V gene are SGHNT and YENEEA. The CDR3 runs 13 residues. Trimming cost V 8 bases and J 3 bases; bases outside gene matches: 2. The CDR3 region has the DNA TGTGCCAGCGCGGGACAGGGTGGAAACACCATATATTTT. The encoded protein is CASAGQGGNTIYF.